This T cell receptor beta chain is from a study of neoadjuvant anti-PD-1 for oral cavity cancer. Looking at the study overall: Patients mostly received three to four biweekly nivolumab doses at 3 mg/kg before surgery. Around day 43, patients without progression received a fourth nivolumab dose before surgery. The study, taken as a whole, reports: After neoadjuvant nivolumab, PBMC T cell clonality was significantly higher in non-responders than responders.

A note on this clone: Antigen specificity is unknown.

Only in-frame clones appear in the TCRdb table, and some are missing; sequencing was by immunoSEQ multiplex PCR. The table includes about 14,000 clones, 60% to 75% detected once. The CDR3 has 14 amino acids. Germline CDR1 SGHKS, CDR2 YYEKEE (reference sequence). V was shortened by 1 base and J by 6 bases, with 11 bases between the two germline ends. The specimen was PBMCs, collected before nivolumab (anti-PD-1) treatment. V is TRBV5-5 and J is TRBJ1-5; maybe TRBD1 (5 bases). This TCR was sampled from a person between 35 and 79 years old with oral cavity squamous cell carcinoma. CDR3 bases: TGTGCCAGCAGCTTGTCAGGGACGAGTCAGCCCCAGCATTTT. Residues: CASSLSGTSQPQHF.